This T cell receptor beta chain was captured in a study of immune evolution from preneoplasia to lung adenocarcinoma. Study outcomes and limitations: Normal lung had the highest top T cell clone frequencies. T cell clonality was higher in KRAS-mutant than EGFR-mutant or wild-type nodules.

Concerning this clone: Its antigen is not identified.

Between the mid-2010s and the late 2010s, patients underwent resection in Japan or China. Macro-dissection enriched premalignant or tumor cells before nucleic acid extraction. From germline, CDR1 is SEHNR and CDR2 FQNEAQ (reference sequence). V lost 1 base, J lost 8 bases, and 6 bases stayed unmatched. The CDR3 has 15 amino acids. The data were produced by immunoSEQ multiplex PCR, yet TCRdb's version contains in-frame clones alone and is incomplete. Of 8,800 or so clones detected, about 80% appear once; the ten largest clones hold approximately 6.6%. The source of this sequence is a person aged 55-85 years with lung adenocarcinoma. The gene calls are TRBV7-9 and TRBJ1-2; 11 positions match TRBD1. Sequenced sample: FFPE lung adenocarcinoma in situ tissue. CDR3 bases: TGTGCCAGCAGCTTAGGAGTGGACAGGGGGCGAGGCTACACCTTC. As protein: CASSLGVDRGRGYTF.